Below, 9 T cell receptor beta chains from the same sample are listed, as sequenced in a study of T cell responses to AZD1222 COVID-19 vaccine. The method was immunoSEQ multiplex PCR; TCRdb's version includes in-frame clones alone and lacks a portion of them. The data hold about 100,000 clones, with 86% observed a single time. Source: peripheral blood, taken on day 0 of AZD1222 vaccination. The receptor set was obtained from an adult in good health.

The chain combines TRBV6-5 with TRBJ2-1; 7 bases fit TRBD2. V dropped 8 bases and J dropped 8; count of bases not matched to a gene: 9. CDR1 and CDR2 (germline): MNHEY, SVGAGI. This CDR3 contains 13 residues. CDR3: CASSEAGDYEQFF. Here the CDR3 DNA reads TGTGCCAGCTCGGAGGCGGGAGACTATGAGCAGTTCTTC.

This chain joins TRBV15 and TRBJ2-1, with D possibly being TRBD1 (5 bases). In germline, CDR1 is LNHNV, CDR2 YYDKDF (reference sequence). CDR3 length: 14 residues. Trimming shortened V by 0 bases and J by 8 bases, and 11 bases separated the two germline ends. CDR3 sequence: CATSREGPADEQFF. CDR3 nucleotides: TGTGCCACCAGCAGAGAGGGGCCGGCGGATGAGCAGTTCTTC.

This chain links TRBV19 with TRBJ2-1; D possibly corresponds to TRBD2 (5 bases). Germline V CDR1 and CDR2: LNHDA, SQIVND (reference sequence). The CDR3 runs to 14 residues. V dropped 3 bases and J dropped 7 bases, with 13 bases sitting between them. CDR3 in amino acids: CASSMMRAQNEQFF. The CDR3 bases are TGTGCCAGTAGTATGATGAGGGCGCAAAATGAGCAGTTCTTC.

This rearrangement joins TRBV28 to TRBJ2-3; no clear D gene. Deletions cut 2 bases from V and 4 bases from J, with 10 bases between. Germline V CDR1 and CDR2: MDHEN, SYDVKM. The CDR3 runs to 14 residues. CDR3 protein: CASSLGQPPDTQYF. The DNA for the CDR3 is TGTGCCAGCAGTTTAGGGCAGCCCCCAGATACGCAGTATTTT. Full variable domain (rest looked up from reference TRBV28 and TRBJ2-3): DVKVTQSSRYLVKRTGEKVFLECVQDMDHENMFWYRQDPGLGLRLIYFSYDVKMKEKGDIPEGYSVSREKKERFSLILESASTNQTSMYLCASSLGQPPDTQYFGPGTRLTVL.

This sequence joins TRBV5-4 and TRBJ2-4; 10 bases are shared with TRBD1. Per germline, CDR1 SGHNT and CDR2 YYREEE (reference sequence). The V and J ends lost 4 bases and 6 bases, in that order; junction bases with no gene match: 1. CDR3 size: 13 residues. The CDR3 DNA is TGTGCCAGCAGCCGGGACAGGGGAAACATTCAGTACTTC. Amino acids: CASSRDRGNIQYF. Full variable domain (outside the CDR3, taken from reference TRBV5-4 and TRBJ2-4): ETGVTQSPTHLIKTRGQQVTLRCSSQSGHNTVSWYQQALGQGPQFIFQYYREEENGRGNFPPRFSGLQFPNYSSELNVNALELDDSALYLCASSRDRGNIQYFGAGTRLSVL.

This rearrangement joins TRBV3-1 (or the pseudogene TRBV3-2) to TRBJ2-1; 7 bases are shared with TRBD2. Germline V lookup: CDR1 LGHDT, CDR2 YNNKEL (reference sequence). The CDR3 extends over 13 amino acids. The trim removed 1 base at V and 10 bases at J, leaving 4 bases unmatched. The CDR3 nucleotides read TGTGCCAGCAGCCAAGTTGCGGGGGTCGAGCAGTTCTTC. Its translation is CASSQVAGVEQFF.

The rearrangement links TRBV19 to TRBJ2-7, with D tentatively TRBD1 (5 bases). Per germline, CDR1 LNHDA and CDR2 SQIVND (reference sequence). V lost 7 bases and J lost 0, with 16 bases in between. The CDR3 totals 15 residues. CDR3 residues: CASTPAAGYSYEQYF. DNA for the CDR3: TGTGCCAGTACCCCGGCGGCAGGGTACTCCTACGAGCAGTACTTC.

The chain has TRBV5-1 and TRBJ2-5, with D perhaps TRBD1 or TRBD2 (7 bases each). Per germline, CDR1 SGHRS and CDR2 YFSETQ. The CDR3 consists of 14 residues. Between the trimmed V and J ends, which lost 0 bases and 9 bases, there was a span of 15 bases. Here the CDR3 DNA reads TGCGCCAGCAGCTTGGAAGTCCCAGGGGGGGCCCAGTACTTC. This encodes CASSLEVPGGAQYF.

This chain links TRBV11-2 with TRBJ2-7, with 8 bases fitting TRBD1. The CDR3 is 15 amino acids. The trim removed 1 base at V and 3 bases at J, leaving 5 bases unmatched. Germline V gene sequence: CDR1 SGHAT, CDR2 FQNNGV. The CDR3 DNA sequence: TGTGCCAGCAGCTTAGTCAGGGGGCAAAACTACGAGCAGTACTTC. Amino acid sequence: CASSLVRGQNYEQYF. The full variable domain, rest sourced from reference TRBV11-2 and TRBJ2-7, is EAGVAQSPRYKIIEKRQSVAFWCNPISGHATLYWYQQILGQGPKLLIQFQNNGVVDDSQLPKDRFSAERLKGVDSTLKIQPAKLEDSAVYLCASSLVRGQNYEQYFGPGTRLTVT.